This T cell receptor (beta chain) was identified during a study of human T cells and chemical hapten exposure. This clonotype was counted between two and nine times. Indicated time point: pre-sensitization, week 0. Treatment noted: therapeutic diphenylcyclopropenone sensitization with weekly scalp DPC. One entry per CDR3 protein, called by TCRdb with MiXCR from the RACE reads. The sample includes roughly 250,000 distinct CDR3 sequences, about 9% of them seen just once. V shed 4 bases, J shed 0 bases, and the junction held 0 bases outside the gene matches. The CDR3 contains 15 residues. Germline lookup yields CDR1 MDHEN and CDR2 SYDVKM.

The TCR was taken from a woman aged 40-49 years with alopecia areata. Some clones in this sample may be carry-over from other donors' samples. The material sequenced was whole blood, taken in connection with sensitization to the hapten diphenylcyclopropenone (DPC). The J gene is TRBJ2-4, the V gene TRBV28, with TRBD2 matching over 10 bases. CDR3: CASSWTSGAKNIQYF. CDR3 bases: TGTGCCAGCAGTTGGACTAGCGGAGCCAAAAACATTCAGTACTTC.